Presented here are 15 T cell receptor beta chains from one specimen sequenced in a study of OX40 agonist ivuxolimab in advanced cancers. Profiled with immunoSEQ multiplex PCR; TCRdb holds only in-frame clones, not every one. The sample has about 71,000 clones; 86% are singletons. The source material was CD4+ or CD8+ T cells sorted from blood, sampled in a trial of the OX40 agonist ivuxolimab. The receptor source for this set is an adult with an advanced solid tumor such as melanoma, head and neck, liver or kidney cancer.

This clone was counted between two and nine times. Distinct nucleotide sequences in the sample also encode this CDR3. V and J are TRBV4-1 and TRBJ2-7; D possibly corresponds to TRBD1 (6 bases). This CDR3 spans 15 amino acids. CDR1 and CDR2 from the germline V gene are MGHRA and YSYEKL. Trimming removed 0 bases from V and 4 bases from J, with 13 bases in between. CDR3 bases: TGCGCCAGCAGCCAAGATCGGCAGGGGTGGTACGAGCAGTACTTC. The encoded protein is CASSQDRQGWYEQYF.

The chain employs TRBV6-5 and TRBJ2-1; 8 bases are a match to TRBD1. The CDR3 contains 13 residues. The germline V gene has CDR1 MNHEY and CDR2 SVGAGI. Trimming at V came to 6 bases and at J to 7 bases, leaving 5 bases not matched to a gene. The DNA of the CDR3 is TGTGCCAGCAGGGGGACAGGCCCTAATGAGCAGTTCTTC. Its translation is CASRGTGPNEQFF.

This clone appeared once. The gene calls are TRBV11-2 and TRBJ2-1, with unresolved D. This CDR3 has 13 residues. Germline CDR1 SGHAT, CDR2 FQNNGV. Trimming took off 5 bases at V and 0 bases at J, with 5 bases between the two ends. This CDR3 is CASSPFSYNEQFF. The DNA for the CDR3 is TGTGCCAGCAGCCCGTTCTCCTACAATGAGCAGTTCTTC.

The rearrangement joins TRBV28 to TRBJ2-6; maybe TRBD2 (5 bases). The germline CDR1 and CDR2 sequences are MDHEN and SYDVKM. This CDR3 is built from 19 residues. V was trimmed by 5 bases and J by 0 bases, leaving 20 bases between them. The CDR3 loop is CASSRGSLGRHSGANVLTF. CDR3 DNA: TGTGCCAGCAGTCGGGGATCTCTAGGCCGCCACTCTGGGGCCAACGTCCTGACTTTC.

This clone has only one observation. The chain combines TRBV18 with TRBJ2-7, with TRBD1 matching 7 bases. Germline CDR1 reads KGHSH; CDR2 reads LQKENI. CDR3 size: 18 residues. Unmatched junction bases numbered 15, after V lost 1 base and J lost 3 bases. CDR3 bases: TGTGCCAGCTCACCACGGATAACAGGGGAATTTGGGAGCTACGAGCAGTACTTC. Translating it yields CASSPRITGEFGSYEQYF.

V is TRBV5-1 and J is TRBJ1-2, with no clear D. Germline CDR1 is SGHRS and CDR2 is YFSETQ. V was clipped by 0 bases and J by 8 bases, with 11 bases between them. This CDR3 spans 13 amino acids. Written as DNA, the CDR3 is TGCGCCAGCAGCTTGGGGGCCCAAAGAGGCTACACCTTC. It is translated as CASSLGAQRGYTF.

The rearrangement links TRBV2 to TRBJ2-7, with 7 bases lining up with TRBD1. CDR3 length equals 13 residues. V trimming: 6 bases; J trimming: 2 bases; junction bases outside the gene matches: 4. The germline gives CDR1 SNHLY, CDR2 FYNNEI. CDR3 sequence (DNA): TGTGCCAGCAGGGGGGACAGCACCTACGAGCAGTACTTC. It is translated as CASRGDSTYEQYF. The full variable domain, its missing parts supplied by reference TRBV2 and TRBJ2-7, is EPEVTQTPSHQVTQMGQEVILRCVPISNHLYFYWYRQILGQKVEFLVSFYNNEISEKSEIFDDQFSVERPDGSNFTLKIRSTKLEDSAMYFCASRGDSTYEQYFGPGTRLTVT.

The chain employs TRBV4-1 and TRBJ2-3, with TRBD1 identical over 9 bases. This CDR3 comprises 15 residues. Germline V lookup: CDR1 MGHRA, CDR2 YSYEKL. J gave up 4 bases and V 4 bases, and 6 bases lay outside the gene matches. DNA of the CDR3: TGCGCCAGCAGCCCCGGACAGGGGAAGGCAGATACGCAGTATTTT. Translated, it gives CASSPGQGKADTQYF.

As concerns this clone: A read error may produce the germline difference seen at one junction end. V gene TRBV5-6 combines with J gene TRBJ2-3; D might be TRBD1 (5 bases). The CDR3 extends over 16 amino acids. Germline assignment: CDR1 SGHDT and CDR2 YYEEEE. The CDR3 here is CASSPPSQNPTGTQYF. The CDR3, as DNA: TGTGCCAGCAGCCCCCCGAGTCAAAACCCCACAGGTACGCAGTATTTT.

This chain connects TRBV7-2 to TRBJ1-1; no clear D. Per germline, CDR1 SGHTA and CDR2 FQGNSA. Trimming cost V 3 bases and J 0 bases, with 5 bases left between them. The CDR3 is 13 residues long. CDR3 protein: CASSLGMNTEAFF. The CDR3 DNA reads TGTGCCAGCAGCTTGGGCATGAACACTGAAGCTTTCTTT.

The V call is TRBV7-9, the J call TRBJ2-3, with D tentatively TRBD2 (5 bases). CDR3 size: 14 residues. V was shortened by 5 bases and J by 1 base, with 10 bases between the two germline ends. Germline CDR1 and CDR2: SEHNR and FQNEAQ (reference sequence). The CDR3 DNA reads TGTGCCAGCAGCCCTGGACTGGGCACAGATACGCAGTATTTT. Encoded protein: CASSPGLGTDTQYF.

The V and J genes are TRBV10-3 and TRBJ1-2, with D unresolved. Germline CDR1 reads ENHRY; CDR2 reads SYGVKD. V was pared by 8 bases and J by 0 bases, with 10 bases between. This CDR3 is built from 13 residues. The CDR3 loop reads CAISDGSNYGYTF. CDR3 nucleotide sequence: TGTGCCATCTCGGACGGCTCTAACTATGGCTACACCTTC.

J is TRBJ2-5 and V is TRBV30, with D possibly being TRBD2 (5 bases). Germline assignment: CDR1 GTSNPN and CDR2 SVGIG (reference sequence). V was pared by 1 base and J by 4 bases, with 16 bases between. CDR3 length: 15 residues. CDR3: CAWSGLATWVETQYF. The DNA of the CDR3 is TGTGCCTGGAGTGGGTTAGCGACTTGGGTAGAGACCCAGTACTTC. The variable domain in full, with the rest retrieved from reference TRBV30 and TRBJ2-5, is SQTIHQWPATLVQPVGSPLSLECTVEGTSNPNLYWYRQAAGRGLQLLFYSVGIGQISSEVPQNLSASRPQDRQFILSSKKLLLSDSGFYLCAWSGLATWVETQYFGPGTRLLVL.

V usage is TRBV12-5 and J usage is TRBJ2-3; no clear D. Trimming shortened V by 5 bases and J by 2 bases, and 5 bases separated the two germline ends. The germline V gene has CDR1 LGHNT and CDR2 FRNRAP. The CDR3 totals 12 residues. In DNA form, the CDR3 reads TGTGCTAGTGGTCAGAACACAGATACGCAGTATTTT. It encodes CASGQNTDTQYF.

This clone was observed a few times. The V gene is TRBV2, the J gene TRBJ2-3; unclear D gene. Deletions cut 4 bases from V and 2 bases from J, with 13 bases between. The CDR3 extends over 15 amino acids. CDR1 and CDR2 from the germline V gene are SNHLY and FYNNEI. The CDR3 spells CASSAGSHSTDTQYF. CDR3 nucleotides: TGTGCCAGCAGTGCCGGGTCGCACTCCACAGATACGCAGTATTTT.